The clone carrying this TCR beta chain was picked up many times. Its antigen is not known. The sample originates from a study of CD8 T cells in ankylosing spondylitis. The study's findings and limits: Clones that were linked to disease were CD8+ and were relatively rare in peripheral blood. Seven to nine highly homologous variants formed a TCR beta motif that appeared characteristic of ankylosing spondylitis blood.

A single record per CDR3 protein comes from TCRdb applying MiXCR to the 5' RACE reads. The sample holds some 250,000 distinct CDR3 sequences, less than 10% seen once. V was shortened by 3 bases and J by 5 bases, with 10 bases between the two germline ends. The CDR3 runs 14 residues. In germline, CDR1 is SGHAT, CDR2 FQNNGV. This receptor was taken from a male donor with ankylosing spondylitis or in good health (not recorded which). The chain is built from TRBV11-2 and TRBJ1-4, with a tentative D call TRBD1 (5 bases). Source material: blood, either unsorted or a sorted T cell fraction (not recorded which). The chain's CDR3 is CASSFRDLNEKLFF. The CDR3 region has the DNA TGTGCCAGCAGCTTTCGGGACTTGAATGAAAAACTGTTTTTT.